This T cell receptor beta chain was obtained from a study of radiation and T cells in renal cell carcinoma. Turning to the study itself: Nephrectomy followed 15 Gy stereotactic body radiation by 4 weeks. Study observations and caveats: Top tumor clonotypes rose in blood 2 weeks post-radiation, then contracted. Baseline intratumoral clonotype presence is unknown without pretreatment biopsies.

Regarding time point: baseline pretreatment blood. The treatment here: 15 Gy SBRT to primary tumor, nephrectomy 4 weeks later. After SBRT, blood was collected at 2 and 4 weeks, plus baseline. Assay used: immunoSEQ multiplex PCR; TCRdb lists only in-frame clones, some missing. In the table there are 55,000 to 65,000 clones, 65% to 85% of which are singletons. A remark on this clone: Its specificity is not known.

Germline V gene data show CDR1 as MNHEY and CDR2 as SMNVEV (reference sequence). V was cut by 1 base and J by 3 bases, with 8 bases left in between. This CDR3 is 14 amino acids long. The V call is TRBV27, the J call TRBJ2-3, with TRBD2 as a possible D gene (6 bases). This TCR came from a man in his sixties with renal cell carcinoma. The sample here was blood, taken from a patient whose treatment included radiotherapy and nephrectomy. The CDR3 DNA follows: TGTGCCAGCAGTTTATGGGGGGAAACAGATACGCAGTATTTT. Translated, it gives CASSLWGETDTQYF.